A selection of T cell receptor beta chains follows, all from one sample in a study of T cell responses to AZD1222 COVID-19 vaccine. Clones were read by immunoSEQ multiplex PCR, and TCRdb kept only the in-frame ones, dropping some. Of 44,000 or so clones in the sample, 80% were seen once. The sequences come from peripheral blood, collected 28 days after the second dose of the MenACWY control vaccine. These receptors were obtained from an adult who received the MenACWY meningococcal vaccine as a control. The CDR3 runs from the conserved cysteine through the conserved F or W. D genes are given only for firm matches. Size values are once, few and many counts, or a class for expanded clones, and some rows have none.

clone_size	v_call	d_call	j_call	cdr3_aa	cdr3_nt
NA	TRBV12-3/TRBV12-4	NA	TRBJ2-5	CASGRDLRETQYF	TGTGCCAGCGGTAGGGACTTACGGGAGACCCAGTACTTC
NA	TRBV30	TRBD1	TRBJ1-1	CAWCRGTTEAFF	TGTGCCTGGTGCAGGGGGACCACTGAAGCTTTCTTT
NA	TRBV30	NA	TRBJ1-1	CAWSARVTEAFF	TGTGCCTGGAGTGCGAGGGTCACTGAAGCTTTCTTT
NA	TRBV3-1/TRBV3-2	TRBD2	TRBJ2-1	CASSQGGLAGLSSYNEQFF	TGTGCCAGCAGCCAAGGGGGACTAGCGGGACTCAGCTCCTACAATGAGCAGTTCTTC
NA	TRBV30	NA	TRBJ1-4	CAWSVRRTTNEKLFF	TGTGCCTGGAGTGTACGCAGGACAACTAATGAAAAACTGTTTTTT
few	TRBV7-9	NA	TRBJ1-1	CASSPRQNSNTEAFF	TGTGCCAGCAGCCCTCGACAGAATTCGAACACTGAAGCTTTCTTT
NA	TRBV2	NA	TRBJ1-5	CASSPRMSNQPQHF	TGTGCCAGCAGTCCCCGAATGAGCAATCAGCCCCAGCATTTT
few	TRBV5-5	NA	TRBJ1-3	CASSTAGAASGNTIYF	TGTGCCAGCAGCACTGCAGGGGCCGCCTCTGGAAACACCATATATTTT
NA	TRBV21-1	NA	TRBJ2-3	CASSKAFDRITDTQYF	TGTGCCAGCAGCAAAGCTTTCGACAGAATCACAGATACGCAGTATTTT
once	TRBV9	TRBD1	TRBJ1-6	CASSGRQGASPLHF	TGTGCCAGCAGCGGCCGACAGGGGGCTTCACCCCTCCACTTT
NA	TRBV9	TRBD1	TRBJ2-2	CASSGGTGARTGELFF	TGTGCCAGCAGCGGGGGGACAGGGGCGAGGACCGGGGAGCTGTTTTTT
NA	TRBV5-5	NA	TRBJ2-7	CASSRPGDKGQYF	TGTGCCAGCAGCCGGCCGGGGGACAAGGGGCAGTACTTC
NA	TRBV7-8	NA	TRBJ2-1	CASSLSLGHNEQFF	TGTGCCAGCAGCTTATCGCTGGGTCACAATGAGCAGTTCTTC
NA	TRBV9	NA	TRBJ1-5	CASSPTDSLRQPQHF	TGTGCCAGCAGCCCCACCGACAGTCTCCGTCAGCCCCAGCATTTT
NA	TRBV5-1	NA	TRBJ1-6	CASSLLGANSPLHF	TGCGCCAGCAGCTTGCTGGGGGCTAATTCACCCCTCCACTTT
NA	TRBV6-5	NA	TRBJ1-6	CASRRGENPLHF	TGTGCCAGCAGACGCGGGGAGAATCCCCTCCACTTT
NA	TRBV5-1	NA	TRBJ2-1	CASSLGRGEGTYNEQFF	TGCGCCAGCAGCTTGGGCAGGGGGGAAGGGACATACAATGAGCAGTTCTTC
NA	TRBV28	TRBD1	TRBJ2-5	CASSWAGTGGWETQYF	TGTGCCAGCAGTTGGGCCGGGACAGGGGGCTGGGAGACCCAGTACTTC
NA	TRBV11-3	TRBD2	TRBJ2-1	CASSPGGASYNEQFF	TGTGCCAGCAGCCCCGGGGGGGCCTCTTACAATGAGCAGTTCTTC
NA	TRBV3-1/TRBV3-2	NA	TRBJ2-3	CASSQVREITLQYF	TGTGCCAGCAGCCAAGTTCGGGAGATCACTTTACAGTATTTT
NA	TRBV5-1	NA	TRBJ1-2	CASSLESGNYGYTF	TGCGCCAGCAGCTTGGAGTCCGGAAACTATGGCTACACCTTC
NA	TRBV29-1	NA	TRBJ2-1	CSVWGSSYNEQFF	TGCAGCGTTTGGGGGTCTTCCTACAATGAGCAGTTCTTC
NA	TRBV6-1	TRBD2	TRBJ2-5	CASSEALSSGGSGETQYF	TGTGCCAGCAGTGAAGCCTTGTCTAGCGGGGGCTCGGGAGAGACCCAGTACTTC
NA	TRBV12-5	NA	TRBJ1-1	CASGIDTSEAFF	TGTGCTAGTGGGATCGACACATCTGAAGCTTTCTTT
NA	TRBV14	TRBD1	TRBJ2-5	CASSPGQPQETQYF	TGTGCCAGCAGCCCGGGACAGCCGCAAGAGACCCAGTACTTC
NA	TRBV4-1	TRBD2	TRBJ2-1	CASSQGGSGYNEQFF	TGCGCCAGCAGCCAAGGCGGGAGCGGGTACAATGAGCAGTTCTTC
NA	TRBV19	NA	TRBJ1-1	CASSTQAEAFF	TGTGCCAGTAGTACGCAGGCTGAAGCTTTCTTT
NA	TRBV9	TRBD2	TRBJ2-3	CASSVDPSGATDTQYF	TGTGCCAGCAGCGTAGATCCCAGCGGGGCCACAGATACGCAGTATTTT
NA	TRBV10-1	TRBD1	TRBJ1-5	CASSDQGGQPQHF	TGCGCCAGCAGTGACCAGGGGGGTCAGCCCCAGCATTTT
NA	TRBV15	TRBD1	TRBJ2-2	CATRPRTGGAFNTGELFF	TGTGCCACGCGACCTAGGACAGGGGGCGCGTTTAACACCGGGGAGCTGTTTTTT
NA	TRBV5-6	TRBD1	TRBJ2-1	CASSFAAGGNEQFF	TGTGCCAGCAGCTTTGCTGCAGGGGGCAATGAGCAGTTCTTC
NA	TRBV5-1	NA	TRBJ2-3	CASTSTDTQYF	TGCGCCAGCACATCCACAGATACGCAGTATTTT
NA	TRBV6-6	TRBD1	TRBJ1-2	CASSLTSGQGDGYTF	TGTGCCAGCAGTTTAACCTCGGGACAGGGGGACGGCTACACCTTC
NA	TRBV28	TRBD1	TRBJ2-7	CASSSPGTANYEQYF	TGTGCCAGCAGTTCCCCCGGGACAGCGAACTACGAGCAGTACTTC